This TCR beta chain was retrieved from a study of blood T cell repertoires in COVID-19. Study at large: Samples of COVID-19 (acute and convalescent) were obtained from the United States, Italy and Spain. Sample material is recorded as cDNA or gDNA derived from T cells, B-cell-depleted T cells, or PBMCs.

The germline CDR1 and CDR2 sequences are SGDLS and YYNGEE. The CDR3 covers 13 residues. Trimming removed 7 bases from V and 0 bases from J, with 8 bases in between. Authors' methods: Researchers report that nucleated cell counts were estimated from reference gene primer amplification. Libraries were prepared by immunoSEQ multiplex PCR; TCRdb keeps only in-frame clonotypes and omits some of them. The DNA gave D and trimming, while V, J and clone size come from that table. The data hold about 220,000 clones, with 60% to 85% observed a single time. The source material was peripheral blood. The TCR was taken from a woman aged 70-85 years with acute or convalescent COVID-19. The V and J genes are TRBV9 and TRBJ2-1; a weak D match, TRBD1 (6 bases). The CDR3: CASGGLSYNEQFF. The CDR3 DNA reads as TGTGCCAGCGGGGGCCTCTCCTACAATGAGCAGTTCTTC.